This T cell receptor (beta chain) was captured by sequencing in a study of blood T cell repertoires in COVID-19. Study information: COVID-19 samples collected from the United States, Italy and Spain covered acute and convalescent phases.

The germline V gene encodes CDR1 LNHDA and CDR2 SQIVND (reference sequence). Trimming took 2 bases from V and 6 from J; bases not matched to a gene: 4. This CDR3 region has 15 residues. Some clones are missing from TCRdb's copy, which holds only in-frame ones; the method was immunoSEQ multiplex PCR. The sample consists of 200,000 to 300,000 clones, more than 75% of them appearing once. This chain links TRBV19 with TRBJ1-5, with TRBD1 matching 10 bases. This sequence originates from a woman younger than 30 who had recovered from COVID-19. Sequencing was performed on PBMCs or T cells enriched from blood (not recorded which). For the CDR3, the DNA is TGTGCCAGTAGTATAAAGACAGGGGGCAGTCAGCCCCAGCATTTT. Its translation is CASSIKTGGSQPQHF.